These T cell receptor beta chains were read from a single sample in a study of T-cell memory formation after mild COVID-19. Using its own MiXCR run on the 5' RACE reads, TCRdb lists one record per CDR3 protein. The sample holds around 300,000 distinct CDR3 sequences, roughly 15% seen once. The specimen was PBMCs or a T cell subset sorted from them (not recorded which). The receptor set was obtained from a young man who had mild COVID-19 (a few samples of this study predate the infection). Cell type and time point are not known. The CDR3 runs from the conserved cysteine through the conserved F or W. A D gene is named only where the DNA matches it firmly. Only part of the rows carry a size: once, few, many, or a class if the clone is expanded.

V	D	J	size	CDR3	DNA
TRBV24-1	TRBD1	TRBJ2-5	many	CATSPGTGSLRRETQYF	TGTGCCACCAGTCCCGGGACAGGGTCCCTGAGGAGAGAGACCCAGTACTTC
TRBV9	NA	TRBJ2-2	NA	CASSVGRGATNTGELFF	TGTGCCAGCAGCGTAGGACGGGGGGCCACGAACACCGGGGAGCTGTTTTTT
TRBV7-2	TRBD2	TRBJ2-3	many	CASSPTGLEVLVGQYF	TGTGCCAGCAGCCCAACGGGACTAGAGGTTCTCGTGGGGCAGTATTTT
TRBV10-2	TRBD1	TRBJ2-7	NA	CASSEGQGAYLEQYF	TGCGCCAGCAGTGAGGGACAGGGGGCGTATCTCGAGCAGTACTTC
TRBV19	NA	TRBJ1-1	few	CASRDPGSNTEAFF	TGTGCCAGTAGGGATCCGGGTTCGAACACTGAAGCTTTCTTT
TRBV5-1	TRBD2	TRBJ2-3	few	CASSQSGEITDTQYF	TGCGCCAGCAGCCAAAGCGGGGAGATTACAGATACGCAGTATTTT
TRBV7-2	TRBD1	TRBJ2-7	NA	CASSAAGTGSYEQYF	TGTGCCAGCAGCGCCGCCGGGACAGGGAGCTACGAGCAGTACTTC
TRBV4-2	NA	TRBJ1-1	many	CASSPRQEVTEAFF	TGTGCCAGCAGCCCACGCCAAGAGGTCACTGAAGCTTTCTTT
TRBV5-6	NA	TRBJ1-2	few	CASSVWGSNYGYTF	TGTGCCAGCAGCGTGTGGGGTTCCAACTATGGCTACACCTTC
TRBV18	NA	TRBJ1-1	NA	CASSDRNRVGAFF	TGTGCCAGCTCGGATAGAAACAGGGTTGGGGCTTTCTTT
TRBV25-1	NA	TRBJ2-7	few	CASQRGWEQYF	TGTGCCAGCCAACGGGGGTGGGAGCAGTACTTC
TRBV11-3	NA	TRBJ2-1	NA	CASSSPGLRTYNEQFF	TGTGCCAGCAGCTCGCCGGGACTGCGGACCTACAATGAGCAGTTCTTC
TRBV9	NA	TRBJ2-5	few	CASSVGPGTGETQYF	TGTGCCAGCAGCGTCGGACCGGGGACTGGGGAGACCCAGTACTTC
TRBV7-2	NA	TRBJ2-2	NA	CASSLREEGTGELFF	TGTGCCAGCAGCCTGAGGGAGGAGGGCACCGGGGAGCTGTTTTTT
TRBV7-9	TRBD1	TRBJ1-1	few	CASSLFDRANTEAFF	TGTGCCAGCAGTTTATTTGACAGGGCGAACACTGAAGCTTTCTTT
TRBV7-2	TRBD2	TRBJ2-3	few	CASSFSGQAGGRTDTQYF	TGTGCCAGCAGCTTTAGTGGCCAGGCGGGGGGGCGCACAGATACGCAGTATTTT
TRBV6-6	NA	TRBJ2-2	few	CASSLVYPDTGELFF	TGTGCCAGCAGTCTAGTTTACCCGGATACCGGGGAGCTGTTTTTT
TRBV6-6	NA	TRBJ2-6	NA	CASSYSRAGANVLTF	TGTGCCAGCAGTTACTCCAGGGCAGGGGCCAACGTCCTGACTTTC
TRBV24-1	NA	TRBJ1-5	few	CATSDPGQGLGQPQHF	TGTGCCACCAGTGATCCAGGGCAGGGTCTCGGTCAGCCCCAGCATTTT
TRBV9	NA	TRBJ2-2	few	CASSVDPTNTGELFF	TGTGCCAGCAGCGTAGACCCTACGAACACCGGGGAGCTGTTTTTT
TRBV5-4	NA	TRBJ2-1	NA	CASRPRTVGSDEQFF	TGTGCCAGCAGGCCTCGGACGGTCGGAAGCGATGAGCAGTTCTTC
TRBV12-5	TRBD2	TRBJ2-1	many	CASGLRTSGADNEQFF	TGTGCTAGTGGTCTCCGGACTAGCGGGGCCGACAATGAGCAGTTCTTC
TRBV7-9	TRBD1	TRBJ1-4	NA	CASSARDRAREKLFF	TGTGCCAGCAGCGCCCGGGACAGGGCCAGGGAAAAACTGTTTTTT
TRBV6-2/TRBV6-3	NA	TRBJ1-4	few	CASSATSGFNEKLFF	TGTGCCAGCAGTGCAACGTCAGGATTTAATGAAAAACTGTTTTTT
TRBV7-3	TRBD1	TRBJ1-5	few	CASSETGTLGEPQHF	TGTGCCAGCAGCGAGACAGGGACCTTGGGGGAGCCCCAGCATTTT
TRBV5-1	NA	TRBJ2-7	few	CASRIDDSYEQYF	TGCGCCAGCAGGATAGATGACTCCTACGAGCAGTACTTC
TRBV30	TRBD2	TRBJ2-5	few	CAWSQTGTSQYF	TGTGCCTGGAGCCAAACCGGGACTAGCCAGTACTTC
TRBV6-1	NA	TRBJ2-2	NA	CASSENWSTGELFF	TGTGCCAGCAGTGAAAACTGGTCCACCGGGGAGCTGTTTTTT
TRBV6-1	NA	TRBJ1-5	few	CASRYWAISNQPQHF	TGTGCCAGCAGATACTGGGCCATTAGCAATCAGCCCCAGCATTTT
TRBV29-1	NA	TRBJ2-2	many	CSVEDLAAPNTGELFF	TGCAGCGTTGAAGATCTGGCAGCACCGAACACCGGGGAGCTGTTTTTT
TRBV28	TRBD1	TRBJ1-6	NA	CASGTGALGPLHF	TGTGCCAGCGGCACAGGGGCACTTGGACCCCTCCACTTT
TRBV29-1	NA	TRBJ2-1	NA	CSVARSGDSYNEQFF	TGCAGCGTTGCACGGTCCGGCGACTCCTACAATGAGCAGTTCTTC
TRBV11-2	NA	TRBJ2-5	few	CASSLDPRRGDTQYF	TGTGCCAGCAGCTTAGATCCCAGGAGGGGGGATACCCAGTACTTC
TRBV20-1	TRBD1	TRBJ2-7	few	CSARDRFSGQGYPSSYEQYF	TGCAGTGCTAGAGATCGCTTTTCGGGACAGGGATATCCTAGCTCCTACGAGCAGTACTTC
TRBV6-2/TRBV6-3	NA	TRBJ1-5	many	CASSSGGVRGLNQPQHF	TGTGCCAGCTCCAGCGGGGGTGTAAGAGGGCTGAATCAGCCCCAGCATTTT
TRBV4-3	NA	TRBJ1-5	NA	CASSQEVGLGNQPQHF	TGCGCCAGCAGCCAAGAAGTAGGATTGGGCAATCAGCCCCAGCATTTT
TRBV5-1	NA	TRBJ2-3	many	CASSLGQGGGTDTQYF	TGCGCCAGCAGCTTGGGCCAGGGTGGCGGCACAGATACGCAGTATTTT
TRBV7-3	TRBD2	TRBJ2-7	NA	CASSPSGGPLYEQYF	TGTGCCAGCAGCCCTAGCGGGGGGCCACTCTACGAGCAGTACTTC
TRBV5-1	NA	TRBJ2-2	NA	CASIGGPNTGELFF	TGCGCCAGCATCGGGGGCCCGAACACCGGGGAGCTGTTTTTT
TRBV20-1	NA	TRBJ1-1	NA	CSARAGPLTEAFF	TGCAGTGCTAGGGCGGGTCCTCTGACTGAAGCTTTCTTT
TRBV20-1	TRBD2	TRBJ2-5	NA	CSAAGGAKETQYF	TGCAGTGCGGCGGGGGGGGCGAAGGAGACCCAGTACTTC
TRBV20-1	NA	TRBJ2-3	few	CSALGRDTQYF	TGCAGTGCCCTGGGGCGAGATACGCAGTATTTT
TRBV7-3	NA	TRBJ2-2	NA	CASSRQRPGELFF	TGTGCCAGCAGCCGACAGAGGCCCGGGGAGCTGTTTTTT
TRBV4-1	NA	TRBJ1-2	many	CASSQVSGLGGYTF	TGCGCCAGCAGCCAAGTTTCAGGGCTGGGCGGCTACACCTTC
TRBV7-3	TRBD2	TRBJ2-1	many	CASSSLGTSGSSYNEQFF	TGTGCCAGCAGCTCGTTAGGGACTAGCGGTTCCTCCTACAATGAGCAGTTCTTC
TRBV7-2	TRBD2	TRBJ2-7	many	CASSTSGRTLKQYF	TGTGCCAGCAGCACTAGCGGGAGGACCCTCAAGCAGTACTTC
TRBV12-3/TRBV12-4	NA	TRBJ2-3	once	CASSLAPQGSTDTQYF	TGTGCCAGCAGTTTAGCGCCGCAGGGTTCCACAGATACGCAGTATTTT
TRBV7-9	NA	TRBJ2-1	few	CASSRTQDATTAQFF	TGTGCCAGCAGCCGAACACAGGACGCTACTACGGCCCAGTTCTTC
TRBV12-3/TRBV12-4	NA	TRBJ1-1	NA	CASSPEVGTEAFF	TGTGCCAGCAGTCCCGAAGTGGGCACTGAAGCTTTCTTT
TRBV9	NA	TRBJ2-5	few	CASNPGPISETQYF	TGTGCCAGCAATCCGGGACCCATTTCGGAGACCCAGTACTTC
TRBV7-9	NA	TRBJ2-7	few	CASSLERQAYEQYF	TGTGCCAGCAGCTTAGAACGCCAGGCCTACGAGCAGTACTTC
TRBV5-1	NA	TRBJ1-4	NA	CASSLESGREKLFF	TGCGCCAGCAGCTTGGAGTCAGGGAGGGAAAAACTGTTTTTT
TRBV7-9	NA	TRBJ1-1	few	CASSPPPSEAFF	TGTGCCAGCAGCCCACCTCCATCTGAAGCTTTCTTT
TRBV29-1	TRBD1	TRBJ1-5	few	CSVTGQGDQPQHF	TGCAGCGTGACAGGACAGGGCGATCAGCCCCAGCATTTT
TRBV28	NA	TRBJ2-1	few	CASRTPGAYNEQFF	TGTGCCAGCAGGACTCCCGGAGCCTACAATGAGCAGTTCTTC
TRBV4-3	NA	TRBJ1-4	few	CASSQNRAKREKLFF	TGCGCCAGCAGCCAAAACCGGGCTAAAAGGGAAAAACTGTTTTTT
TRBV18	TRBD1	TRBJ2-7	NA	CASSPQGARSYEQYF	TGTGCCAGCTCACCACAGGGGGCCCGCTCCTACGAGCAGTACTTC
TRBV18	NA	TRBJ2-1	few	CASSPPSVAANEQFF	TGTGCCAGCTCACCACCATCCGTGGCCGCGAATGAGCAGTTCTTC
TRBV29-1	NA	TRBJ2-3	NA	CSVEGDSTDTQYF	TGCAGCGTTGAAGGAGACTCCACAGATACGCAGTATTTT